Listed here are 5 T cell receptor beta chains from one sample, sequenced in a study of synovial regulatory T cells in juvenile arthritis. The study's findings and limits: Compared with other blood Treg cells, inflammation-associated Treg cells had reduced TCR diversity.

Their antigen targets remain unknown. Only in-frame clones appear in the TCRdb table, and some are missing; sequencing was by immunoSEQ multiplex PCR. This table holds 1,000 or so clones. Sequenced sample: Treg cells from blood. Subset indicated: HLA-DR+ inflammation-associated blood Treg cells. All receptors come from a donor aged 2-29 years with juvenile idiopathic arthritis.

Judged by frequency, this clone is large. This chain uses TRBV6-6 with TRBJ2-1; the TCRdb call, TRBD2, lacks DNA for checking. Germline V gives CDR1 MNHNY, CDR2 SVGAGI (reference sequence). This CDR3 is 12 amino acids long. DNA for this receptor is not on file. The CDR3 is CASRFGLYEQFF.

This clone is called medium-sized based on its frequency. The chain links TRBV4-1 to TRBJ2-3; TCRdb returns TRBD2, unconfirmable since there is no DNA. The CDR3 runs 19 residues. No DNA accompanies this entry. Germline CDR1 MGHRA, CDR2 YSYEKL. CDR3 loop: CASSPETSGGDTRTDTQYF.

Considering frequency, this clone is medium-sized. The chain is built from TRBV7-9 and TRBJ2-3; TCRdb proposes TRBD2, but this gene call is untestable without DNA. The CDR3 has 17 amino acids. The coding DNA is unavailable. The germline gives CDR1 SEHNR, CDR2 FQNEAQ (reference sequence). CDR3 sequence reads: CASSLGLAGGRTDTQYF.

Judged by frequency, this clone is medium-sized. The CDR3 here is CASSYSVTGHTGELFF. The gene calls are TRBV6-5 and TRBJ2-2; checking the TCRdb D call of TRBD1 is not possible without DNA. From germline, CDR1 is MNHEY and CDR2 SVGAGI. The CDR3 loop spans 16 amino acids. No DNA accompanies this entry.

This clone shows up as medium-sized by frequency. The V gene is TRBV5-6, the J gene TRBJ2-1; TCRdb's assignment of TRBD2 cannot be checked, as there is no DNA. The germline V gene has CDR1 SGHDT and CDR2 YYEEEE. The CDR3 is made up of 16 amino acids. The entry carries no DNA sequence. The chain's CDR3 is CASSLMRDVTYNEQFF.